This entry describes one T cell receptor (beta chain). No cognate antigen has been identified for it. No clone much larger than this one lies a single base away; base qualities are absent. A cohort of around 28 patients with locally advanced or metastatic urothelial carcinoma, treated at Memorial Sloan Kettering on a trial protocol, was included. Peripheral blood mononuclear cells were collected from each patient pretreatment and during treatment, giving between 1 and 8 total time points per patient. The Qiagen DNeasy Blood extraction kit was used to purify genomic DNA from total PBMCs and tumor samples. PBMCs were collected pretreatment and during treatment, and were isolated and stored as previously described. The source of the sample is a study of PD-L1 blockade in urothelial cancer (TCRdb year 2017). About the study as a whole: All patients started therapy around 2014 and received atezolizumab 1,200 mg intravenously every 3 weeks. Eight to ten patients achieved durable clinical benefit and around 19 did not. In the same patients, whole exome sequencing and RNA sequencing of pretreatment tumors were performed in addition to TCR sequencing. An ECOG performance status of 0 or 1 was recorded for the patients, and 0 to 3 prior chemotherapy regimens had been received by the patients. Blood samples yielded a median of about 150,000 T cells and more than 80,000 unique TCRs, with median clonality approximately 0.08. Durable clinical benefit was defined as a progression-free survival longer than 6 months, and TCR features were additionally tested against progression-free survival and overall survival. About 85% of the roughly 29 patients were identified as males with urothelial cancer of bladder origin, and a prior smoking history was reported by 18 of 29 patients. Pretreatment blood TCR-seq was available for nearly 30 patients, at least one posttreatment blood collection was obtained for approximately 25 patients, and tumor TCR-seq was available for approximately 25 patients. Somatic, immune and clinical correlates of response to PD-L1 blockade with atezolizumab in urothelial cancer were the focus of an exploratory multi-omic analysis. Blood samples were analyzed at 3 weeks after treatment start (second dose) and at 6 weeks after treatment start. Pretreatment tumor samples, along with matched peripheral blood collected serially before and after atezolizumab treatment, underwent TCR sequencing. The paper as a whole reports these results and caveats: Because the sample size was small (n of about 30) and many exploratory analyses were performed, the results are intended to be hypothesis-generating. A pretreatment peripheral blood TCR clonality below the median was linked to improved progression-free and overall survival. Greater expansion of tumor-associated TCR clones in peripheral blood 3 weeks after the start of treatment was observed in patients with durable benefit (n ≈ 24, p = 0.022).

Synthetic TCR analog templates were spiked into each PCR to estimate absolute template abundance from read counts. Using the immunoSEQ assay, TCRbeta CDR3 regions were amplified from genomic DNA with bias-controlled V and J gene primers. Sequencing of rearranged TCRbeta segments was done at approximately 20X coverage. From the authors' description of their analysis: Clustering was used to correct sequencing errors, and CDR3s were annotated against IMGT to assign V, D and J genes. Downstream analyses used only productive TCRbeta rearrangements and left out out-of-frame or stop-codon sequences. Clonality was computed as one minus Shannon entropy normalized by the log of the number of unique productive sequences. Clones differing between time points or between blood and tumor were identified by Fisher's exact test with Benjamini-Hochberg correction at adjusted p below 0.01. This is the immuneACCESS table as TCRdb keeps it, with only in-frame sequences that have V and J called. A part of the clones is gone; compared with another copy, unresolved V genes explain less than half, and the rest is unexplained. From that table come the V and J calls and clone size; the DNA was used to work out D and trimming. The sample has around 51,000 clones on record, 75% to 90% of them singletons. The top ten constitute around 15% of the sample.

A distance of 17 bases separates the germline ends of V and J, which lose 0 bases and 2 bases respectively. Via the germline V gene (reference sequence), CDR1 is MNHEY and CDR2 SMNVEV. From its cysteine to its phenylalanine, the CDR3 spans 17 amino acids. Only the CDR3 region is kept as DNA, spanning 51 bases read in frame from base 1. The rearranged segments are TRBV27 and TRBJ2-7; the D gene is possibly TRBD1, with 5 bases matching. The input for sequencing was PBMCs, taken around atezolizumab (anti-PD-L1) treatment. The sequence was obtained from a man in his 60s with urothelial cancer. The CDR3 protein sequence reads: CASSLSGAPSWAYEQYF. The nucleotides are TGTGCCAGCAGTTTATCAGGGGCCCCGTCTTGGGCCTACGAGCAGTACTTC.